Listed below are T cell receptor beta chains from one sample, sequenced in a study of early T cells in non-severe SARS-CoV-2 infection. TCRdb called the 5' RACE reads again in MiXCR, with one record for every CDR3 protein. The sample records 100,000 or so distinct CDR3 sequences, roughly 17% being singletons. The material was whole blood, obtained at baseline. These receptor sequences come from an adult who was a healthcare worker with PCR-confirmed SARS-CoV-2 infection or an uninfected control (not recorded which). Each CDR3 is given with its conserved first and last residue. The D gene is left open where the match is weak. Expanded clones are given a class, and other clones once, few, many or no size at all.

-	many	TRBV20-1	TRBJ2-1	TGCAGTGCTAGACAGGGAAGGAATGAGCAGTTCTTC	CSARQGRNEQFF
-	few	TRBV27	TRBJ1-2	TGTGCCAGCAGTTTGCGACAGGCTTACGGCTACACCTTC	CASSLRQAYGYTF
-	many	TRBV6-2/TRBV6-3	TRBJ1-5	TGTGCCAGCAGCCCTGACAGGTTAAATCAGCCCCAGCATTTT	CASSPDRLNQPQHF
TRBD2	many	TRBV28	TRBJ2-1	TGTGCCAGCGGGTCGGGGGCTAGCGGGATCCATGAGCAGTTCTTC	CASGSGASGIHEQFF
-	many	TRBV28	TRBJ1-5	TGTGCCAGCAGCTTATCAGGGCAGCCCCAGCATTTT	CASSLSGQPQHF
-	few	TRBV6-5	TRBJ2-3	TGTGCCAGCGGGTTGACCACAGATACGCAGTATTTT	CASGLTTDTQYF
-	-	TRBV15	TRBJ2-7	TGTGCCACCAGCAGAGATCCCACAGGGACATCCTACGAGCAGTACTTC	CATSRDPTGTSYEQYF
TRBD1	few	TRBV4-1	TRBJ1-6	TGCGCCAGCAGCCAAGGACGGGACAGGGATTCACCCCTCCACTTT	CASSQGRDRDSPLHF
TRBD2	-	TRBV5-4	TRBJ2-1	TGTGCCAGTACCCTCGGGACTAGCGGTTACAATGAGCAGTTCTTC	CASTLGTSGYNEQFF
-	many	TRBV7-2	TRBJ2-1	TGTGCCAGCAGCTTGGCGGGACACAATGAGCAGTTCTTC	CASSLAGHNEQFF
-	few	TRBV7-9	TRBJ2-3	TGTGCCAGCAGCTTACGGCCCAAAGCTAGCACAGATACGCAGTATTTT	CASSLRPKASTDTQYF
-	-	TRBV12-3/TRBV12-4	TRBJ2-2	TGTGCCAGCAGGCCGGGGCTCTACACCGGGGAGCTGTTTTTT	CASRPGLYTGELFF
-	many	TRBV18	TRBJ2-7	TGTGCCAGCTCACCGGCACAGGGTAAGGGCGAGCAGTACTTC	CASSPAQGKGEQYF
-	few	TRBV18	TRBJ1-1	TGTGCCAGCTCCCCCCAGTCGGGGAACACTGAAGCTTTCTTT	CASSPQSGNTEAFF
-	-	TRBV24-1	TRBJ1-4	TGTGCCACCAGTGATTCCCTTTGGGGTGAAAAACTGTTTTTT	CATSDSLWGEKLFF
TRBD1	few	TRBV20-1	TRBJ1-1	TGCAGTGCTAGATGGACAGGGATGAACACTGAAGCTTTCTTT	CSARWTGMNTEAFF
-	-	TRBV7-8	TRBJ2-2	TGTGCCAGCAGCTTAGTGGCGTCGCTCTTAAACACCGGGGAGCTGTTTTTT	CASSLVASLLNTGELFF
-	many	TRBV7-6	TRBJ2-3	TGTGCCAGCAGCTTACTTCAGACACTCACAGATACGCAGTATTTT	CASSLLQTLTDTQYF
TRBD2	many	TRBV3-1	TRBJ2-5	TGTGCCAGCAGTCCGGGACTAGCGGCTCAAGAGACCCAGTACTTC	CASSPGLAAQETQYF
-	-	TRBV20-1	TRBJ1-2	TGCAGTGCTAGAGATGAGGCAGCCTATGGCTACACCTTC	CSARDEAAYGYTF
-	-	TRBV5-1	TRBJ2-7	TGCGCCAGCAGCTTGGACTCCCAAGAGGAGCAGTACTTC	CASSLDSQEEQYF
-	few	TRBV24-1	TRBJ2-3	TGTGCCACCAGTGTGGGAGCAGATACGCAGTATTTT	CATSVGADTQYF
TRBD1	-	TRBV5-4	TRBJ1-2	TGTGCCAGCAACCCGGGACAGATGCCCTATGGCTACACCTTC	CASNPGQMPYGYTF
-	few	TRBV4-1	TRBJ1-1	TGCGCCAGCAGCCAAGTCCGACAGGAGAACACTGAAGCTTTCTTT	CASSQVRQENTEAFF
-	many	TRBV28	TRBJ1-1	TGTGCCAGCAGCCTTACTCTTTTGTACACTGAAGCTTTCTTT	CASSLTLLYTEAFF
-	few	TRBV7-6	TRBJ1-4	TGTGCCAGCAGCTTAGTTGGTAGTGAAAAACTGTTTTTT	CASSLVGSEKLFF
-	-	TRBV20-1	TRBJ1-1	TGCAGCCCGACCCCACAGGGTAGGACTGAAGCTTTCTTT	CSPTPQGRTEAFF
TRBD2	many	TRBV28	TRBJ2-3	TGTGCCAGCAGTAGCGGGAGGATAACAGATACGCAGTATTTT	CASSSGRITDTQYF
-	-	TRBV10-2	TRBJ2-4	TGCGCCAGCAAGCCAGGAGCCAAAAACATTCAGTACTTC	CASKPGAKNIQYF
-	-	TRBV12-3/TRBV12-4	TRBJ2-2	TGTGCCAGCAGACAGACAGATCGGTTAGCCGGGGAGCTGTTTTTT	CASRQTDRLAGELFF
-	-	TRBV9	TRBJ2-4	TGTGCCAGCAGCGTAGCGGCTGCGAGGGACATTCAGTACTTC	CASSVAAARDIQYF
-	few	TRBV20-1	TRBJ2-5	TGCAGTGCTAGAGTTCTAGTGCAGGCAGAGACCCAGTACTTC	CSARVLVQAETQYF
-	-	TRBV7-9	TRBJ1-1	TGTGCCAGCAGCTTAGACGGCAGACACACTGAAGCTTTCTTT	CASSLDGRHTEAFF
-	-	TRBV28	TRBJ2-7	TGTGCCAGCAGACGTACAGAGTACGAGCAGTACTTC	CASRRTEYEQYF
-	many	TRBV10-3	TRBJ2-7	TGTGCCATCAGTGAGGGCAGGAGAACCTACGAGCAGTACTTC	CAISEGRRTYEQYF
-	many	TRBV6-1	TRBJ2-3	TGTGCCAGCAGGGTTGGAACCACAGATACGCAGTATTTT	CASRVGTTDTQYF
-	few	TRBV18	TRBJ1-3	TGTGCCAGCTCACCAACAGGGCCCCATTCGCCGAGTGGAAACACCATATATTTT	CASSPTGPHSPSGNTIYF
-	few	TRBV12-3/TRBV12-4	TRBJ2-2	TGTGCCAGCAGTTTCATTGCGGGGAACACCGGGGAGCTGTTTTTT	CASSFIAGNTGELFF
TRBD2	few	TRBV5-1	TRBJ2-3	TGCGCCAGCAGGGCTCCTGGGACTAGCGAGCCCACAGATACGCAGTATTTT	CASRAPGTSEPTDTQYF
-	-	TRBV20-1	TRBJ2-3	TGCAGTGCTGGGGGTGGGGACACAGATACGCAGTATTTT	CSAGGGDTDTQYF
-	few	TRBV6-5	TRBJ1-3	TGTGCCAGCAGGAGCAGGGTCGGAGGAAACACCATATATTTT	CASRSRVGGNTIYF
-	-	TRBV20-1	TRBJ2-1	TGCAGTGCTAGAGATCCGTCGAGGGGGGCTAGTTCAGTTGTCTTC	CSARDPSRGASSVVF
TRBD1	few	TRBV7-9	TRBJ2-3	TGTGCCAGCAGCCCACCGGGACAGGGGATAGATACGCAGTATTTT	CASSPPGQGIDTQYF
-	-	TRBV6-5	TRBJ2-7	TGTGCCAGCACACAAAATCGGGGCGGCGAGCAGTACTTC	CASTQNRGGEQYF
-	-	TRBV24-1	TRBJ2-6	TGTGCCACCAGTGACGCCTACTCTGGGGCCAACGTCCTGACTTTC	CATSDAYSGANVLTF
TRBD2	-	TRBV6-2/TRBV6-3	TRBJ2-1	TGTGCCAGCAGGCTGAGCGGGAGCACCAATGAGCAGTTCTTC	CASRLSGSTNEQFF